This entry is about one T cell receptor (beta chain). Its antigen remains unidentified. Per-nucleotide qualities are absent, and no much larger clonotype sits a single base away. This specimen belongs to a study of CD8 T cells in Susac syndrome (dated by TCRdb to between 2018 and 2021). With respect to the entire study: Whether CD8+ T cell activation and differentiation in Susac syndrome was antigen driven was tested using repertoire sequencing.

Peripheral blood CD8+ and CD4+ T cells from healthy donors, Susac syndrome patients and multiple sclerosis patients were profiled by high-throughput TCR beta sequencing. Treatment-naive patients with stable or active relapsing-remitting disease fulfilling revised McDonald criteria were used as multiple sclerosis controls. Bulk CD8+ and CD4+ T cells were purified by magnetic negative isolation, while CD8+ TEMRA cells were enriched using FACS. Blood was collected in EDTA tubes and processed within 24 hours, with PBMCs isolated through density gradient centrifugation. PBMCs destined for TCR sequencing were cryopreserved in liquid nitrogen and later thawed in a 37 °C water bath. The sorted or isolated CD4+, CD8+ and CD8+ TEMRA cells reached a purity of at least 90%. RNA was extracted using the RNeasy kit, and roughly 0.45 to 1 ug of the RNA was reverse transcribed with random hexamers. TCR beta CDR3 regions were amplified with the immunoSEQ multiplex PCR assay covering 54 Vbeta and 13 Jbeta segments. PCR amplification bias was corrected using a synthetic template baseline for primer optimization and computational correction. Under the source paper's analysis protocol: Reads were annotated to V, D and J genes per IMGT and analyzed with immunoSEQ Analyzer, keeping only productive sequences. To calculate clonality, Shannon entropy was normalized by log2 of the number of productive unique sequences and then subtracted from one. For each patient and control, public and private clones were evaluated among the 100 most prevalent clones. Susac-specific clones were defined as absent from healthy and MS cohorts, over a thousand published viral clones and other ImmuneACCESS disease sequences. In TCRdb, the public reads were trimmed at Q25 with fastp and aligned with MiXCR, with productive beta chains retained. Identical CDR3 proteins give one entry, which carries the most common genes and DNA. The authors' filters were not applied to this entry. Present in this sample are hundreds of thousands of distinct CDR3 sequences, around 95% of which were seen just once. The ten largest account for 0.082% of the sample.

The paper as a whole reports these results and caveats: The number of individuals in the TCR sequencing and HLA analysis was acknowledged as relatively small.

This TCR came from a human donor with multiple sclerosis. The sequencing sample was made of CD4+ T cells from PBMCs.

The bases are TGTGCCAGCAGTCGGACAGGGTTGGGTTTCTTT. It is translated as CASSRTGLGFF. The chain is assembled from TRBV12-3 or TRBV12-4 and TRBJ1-1; 8 central nucleotides agree with TRBD1. For this chain, trimming is 5 bases at the V end and 13 bases at the J end, and the number of junction bases without a gene match is 6. From the cysteine up to the phenylalanine, the CDR3 has a length of 11 residues. The read is trimmed to its CDR3 DNA, 33 bases read in frame from base 1.